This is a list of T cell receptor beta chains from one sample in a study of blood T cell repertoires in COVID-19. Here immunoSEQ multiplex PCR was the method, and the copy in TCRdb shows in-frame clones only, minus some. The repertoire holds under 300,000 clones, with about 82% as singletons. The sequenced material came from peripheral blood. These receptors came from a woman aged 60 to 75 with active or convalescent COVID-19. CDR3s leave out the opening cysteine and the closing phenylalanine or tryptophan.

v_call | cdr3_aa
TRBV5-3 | ARSLVWSSGTDTQY
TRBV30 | AWAAGMNTEAF
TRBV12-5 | ASGLGDRGSGQY
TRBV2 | ASRTGNSYNEQF
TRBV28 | ASGRLAGGGDTQY
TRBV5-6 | ASSLVGARVGVYNEQF
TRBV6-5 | ASSFTGADGYT
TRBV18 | ASSPDRGYGYT
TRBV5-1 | ASGAWGGNTGELF
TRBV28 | ASSGAGYVTEAF
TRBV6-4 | ASSAWPRGNTEAF
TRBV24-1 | ATSDGELGHEKLF
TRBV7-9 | ASTPEEGISGNTIY
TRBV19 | ASSARQGGDNEKLF
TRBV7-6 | ASSLARSSGRVHEQF
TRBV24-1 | ATSDSGTSGSYNEQF
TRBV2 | ASSERASGGDTQY
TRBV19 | ASSITPSGGLGEQY
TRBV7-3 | ASSLIPGGLAERGNEQF
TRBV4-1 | ASSQVPSGYNEQF
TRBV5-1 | ASSSTTMNTEAF
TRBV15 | ATSRDLGGSEAF
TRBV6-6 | ASSYADSTADTQY
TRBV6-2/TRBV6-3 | ASSNSGIGYEQF
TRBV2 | ASSTRGELF
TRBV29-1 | SVEGARGTGTDTQY
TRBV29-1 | SVGGQTTEAF
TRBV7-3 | ASSQGANTEAF
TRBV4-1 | ASSQDSRRQRGETQY
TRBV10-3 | ATAGLRIGTEGDTQY
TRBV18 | ASSPLLTDTQY
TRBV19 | ASSTNTGGGGYQPQH
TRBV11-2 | ASSFRGTGELF
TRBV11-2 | ASSWRSTGGSRIYGYT
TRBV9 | ASSPYPGGNQPQH
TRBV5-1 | ASSKGTSGNTGELF
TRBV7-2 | ASSLDRTSGSKNEQF